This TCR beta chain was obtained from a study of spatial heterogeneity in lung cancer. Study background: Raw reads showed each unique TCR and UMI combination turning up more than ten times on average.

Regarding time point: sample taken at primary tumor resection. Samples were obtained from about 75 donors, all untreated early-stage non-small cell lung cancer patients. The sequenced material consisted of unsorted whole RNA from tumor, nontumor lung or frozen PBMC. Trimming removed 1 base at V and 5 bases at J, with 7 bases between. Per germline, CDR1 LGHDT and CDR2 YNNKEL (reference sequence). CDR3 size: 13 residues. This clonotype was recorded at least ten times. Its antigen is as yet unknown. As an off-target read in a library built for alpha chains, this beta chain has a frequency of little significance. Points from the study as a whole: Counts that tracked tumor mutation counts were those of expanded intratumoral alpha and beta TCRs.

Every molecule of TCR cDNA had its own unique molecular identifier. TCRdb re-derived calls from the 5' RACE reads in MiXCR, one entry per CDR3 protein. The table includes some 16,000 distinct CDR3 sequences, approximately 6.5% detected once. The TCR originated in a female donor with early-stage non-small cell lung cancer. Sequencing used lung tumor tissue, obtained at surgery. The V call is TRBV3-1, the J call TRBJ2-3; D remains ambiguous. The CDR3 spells CASSQGLGDTQYF. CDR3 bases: TGTGCCAGCAGCCAAGGGCTAGGAGATACGCAGTATTTT.